The 27 T cell receptor beta chains below come from one sample, sequenced in a study of T cells in Graves' hyperthyroidism and ophthalmopathy. Amplification of TCR beta CDR3 regions used RNA as the template. During a first-round RT-PCR of the TCR CDR3, the HTBI primer set was used. TCRdb passed the multiplex PCR reads through MiXCR, listing each CDR3 protein once. Seen here are roughly 420,000 distinct CDR3 sequences, around 14% observed once, and the top ten hold 11% to 15%. Sequencing was done on a sample of blood. The receptors come from a woman aged 18-29 years with Graves' hyperthyroidism.

In its sample, this clonotype was seen a few times. V gene TRBV19 combines with J gene TRBJ1-3, with no clear D. V was pared by 3 bases and J by 4 bases, with 16 bases between. This CDR3 region has 16 residues. The germline V gene has CDR1 LNHDA and CDR2 SQIVND (reference sequence). The CDR3 bases are TGTGCCAGTAGTATTGGAGCGTCCTTCGGAGGAAACACCATATATTTT. Protein product: CASSIGASFGGNTIYF. The whole variable domain, filled in from reference TRBV19 and TRBJ1-3, reads DGGITQSPKYLFRKEGQNVTLSCEQNLNHDAMYWYRQDPGQGLRLIYYSQIVNDFQKGDIAEGYSVSREKKESFPLTVTSAQKNPTAFYLCASSIGASFGGNTIYFGEGSWLTVV.

The chain recombines TRBV4-2 with TRBJ1-5, with D perhaps matching TRBD1 (5 bases). Deletions cut 2 bases from V and 1 base from J, with 15 bases between. In germline, CDR1 is LGHNA, CDR2 YNFKEQ. The CDR3 runs to 17 residues. This CDR3 is CASSQQPPGRSNQPQHF. CDR3 sequence (DNA): TGTGCCAGCAGCCAACAACCCCCGGGACGAAGCAATCAGCCCCAGCATTTT.

The rearrangement links TRBV4-1 to TRBJ2-3; D gene uncertain. Germline V gene data show CDR1 as MGHRA and CDR2 as YSYEKL. This CDR3 spans 17 amino acids. V lost 3 bases and J lost 2, with 18 bases in between. The CDR3 sequence: CASSHEKTGTVTDTQYF. In nucleotides, the CDR3 is TGCGCCAGCAGCCACGAGAAGACCGGAACAGTCACAGATACGCAGTATTTT.

A few counts support this clonotype. A much larger clonotype is one base distant, so this may be a read error. J is TRBJ1-4 and V is TRBV27; 9 nucleotides line up with TRBD1. The CDR3 totals 17 residues. J was trimmed by 7 bases and V by 5 bases; bases with no gene match: 14. The germline CDR1 and CDR2 sequences are MNHEY and SMNVEV (reference sequence). The CDR3 DNA is TGTGCCAGCAGTGCAACCGGGACAGGGCAGGTTCGTGAAAAACTGTTTTTT. Translated, it gives CASSATGTGQVREKLFF.

This clonotype was observed at least ten times. The chain joins TRBV6-1 to TRBJ2-3; D is unresolved. Looked up from germline, CDR1 is MNHNS and CDR2 is SASEGT. The CDR3 has 13 residues. The germline V and J ends were trimmed by 7 bases and 0 bases, with 8 bases remaining between them. Here the CDR3 DNA reads TGTGCCAGCATCCCGGATAGCACAGATACGCAGTATTTT. This translates into CASIPDSTDTQYF.

This clonotype occurred a few times. The chain is built from TRBV29-1 and TRBJ2-7, with TRBD1 identical over 9 bases. V was clipped by 6 bases and J by 1 base; unmatched bases: 4. This CDR3 spans 13 amino acids. From germline, CDR1 is SQVTM and CDR2 ANQGSEA. CDR3 DNA sequence: TGCAGCGTGAGGACAGGGGTATCCTACGAGCAGTACTTC. It is translated as CSVRTGVSYEQYF.

J is TRBJ2-7 and V is TRBV13; D is possibly TRBD2 (5 bases). The germline gives CDR1 PRHDT, CDR2 FYEKMQ (reference sequence). This CDR3 has 15 amino acids. V was shortened by 2 bases and J by 7 bases, with 18 bases between the two germline ends. The CDR3 bases are TGTGCCAGCAGCTTACGGCGAGGAGGAACGGATGAGCAGTACTTC. Translating gives CASSLRRGGTDEQYF.

This clonotype was seen ten or more times. The chain is built from TRBV18 and TRBJ1-1; 9 nucleotides align to TRBD1. The CDR3 extends over 18 amino acids. V dropped 3 bases and J dropped 5; count of bases not matched to a gene: 16. Germline loops: CDR1 KGHSH, CDR2 LQKENI. CDR3 DNA sequence: TGTGCCAGCTCACCTGTGCAGCTCTCGGGGACAGGGAGGACTGAAGCTTTCTTT. Protein product: CASSPVQLSGTGRTEAFF.

This clonotype was counted ten times or more. V is TRBV20-1 and J is TRBJ2-3; possible D gene TRBD2, 6 bases. With 6 bases removed from V and 5 bases from J, the gap between germline ends came to 18 bases. Germline values: CDR1 DFQATT, CDR2 SNEGSKA (reference sequence). This CDR3 comprises 14 residues. In DNA form, the CDR3 reads TGCAGTGCCCCGAACCGGGAGCTAGTAGATACGCAGTATTTT. Translating gives CSAPNRELVDTQYF.

V usage is TRBV3-1 and J usage is TRBJ2-1; D call uncertain. Trimming took off 3 bases at V and 7 bases at J, with 4 bases between the two ends. Germline loops: CDR1 LGHDT, CDR2 YNNKEL (reference sequence). CDR3 length: 11 amino acids. The CDR3 loop is CASSQENEQFF. DNA of the CDR3: TGTGCCAGCAGCCAGGAGAATGAGCAGTTCTTC.

This clonotype came up once. A read error is possible here, since a much larger clone lies one base away. The chain is built from TRBV7-9 and TRBJ2-1; the D gene could be TRBD1 or TRBD2 (5 bases each). The germline V gene encodes CDR1 SEHNR and CDR2 FQNEAQ (reference sequence). CDR3 length equals 15 residues. The chain's CDR3 is CASSLVGTANNEQLF. DNA of the CDR3: TGTGCCAGCAGCTTAGTTGGGACCGCAAACAATGAGCAGCTCTTC.

This clonotype was seen a handful of times. The chain is built from TRBV5-1 and TRBJ2-7, with D possibly TRBD1 on 6 matching bases. Germline V gene sequence: CDR1 SGHRS, CDR2 YFSETQ. The CDR3 extends over 14 amino acids. With 4 bases removed from V and 6 bases from J, the gap between germline ends came to 17 bases. CDR3 region: CASSPEGVLVEQYF. DNA of the CDR3: TGCGCCAGCAGCCCCGAGGGGGTCTTGGTCGAGCAGTACTTC.

In DNA form, the CDR3 reads TGTGCCAGCAGCTCTTATTCCCCAGCTACGCAGTATTTT. This gives the protein CASSSYSPATQYF. The rearrangement links TRBV7-2 to TRBJ2-3; D not resolved. V was trimmed by 4 bases and J by 8 bases, leaving 13 bases between them. CDR1 is SGHTA, CDR2 FQGNSA, per germline. The CDR3 length is 13 residues. The variable domain in full, with the rest retrieved from reference TRBV7-2 and TRBJ2-3, is GAGVSQSPSNKVTEKGKDVELRCDPISGHTALYWYRQSLGQGLEFLIYFQGNSAPDKSGLPSDRFSAERTGGSVSTLTIQRTQQEDSAVYLCASSSYSPATQYFGPGTRLTVL.

On this clonotype itself: A much larger clone differs by one base, so this may be a read error. The chain combines TRBV2 with TRBJ1-2; unclear D gene. Germline CDR1 reads SNHLY; CDR2 reads FYNNEI. The CDR3 contains 11 residues. V was pared by 7 bases and J by 6 bases, with 9 bases between. CDR3 loop: CASTQTHGYTF. The CDR3 DNA reads as TGTGCCAGCACGCAGACCCATGGCTACACCTTC.

This clonotype was counted many times. V gene TRBV27 combines with J gene TRBJ2-7; tentative D call: TRBD1 (6 bases). The CDR3 is made up of 16 amino acids. Per the germline V gene, CDR1 is MNHEY and CDR2 is SMNVEV (reference sequence). Trimming left V 6 bases short and J 7 bases short, with 25 bases between. CDR3 loop: CASRTRNPGQLREQYF. The DNA of the CDR3 is TGTGCCAGCAGGACCCGCAACCCGGGACAACTTAGAGAGCAGTACTTC.

The rearrangement joins TRBV12-3 or TRBV12-4 to TRBJ2-5; D ambiguous. V was clipped by 0 bases and J by 0 bases, with 5 bases between them. This CDR3 contains 14 residues. The CDR3 DNA reads TGTGCCAGCAGTTTAGCCGCGTACCAAGAGACCCAGTACTTC. Translation: CASSLAAYQETQYF.

This clonotype was seen ten or more times. The chain joins TRBV4-1 to TRBJ1-5; 9 bases map to TRBD1. After removal of 4 bases from V and 6 bases from J, the junction contained 10 bases not matched to a gene. The CDR3 loop spans 16 amino acids. The germline V gene encodes CDR1 MGHRA and CDR2 YSYEKL. The CDR3 spells CASSRESGTGTQPQHF. In DNA, the CDR3 is TGCGCCAGCAGCCGCGAGTCCGGGACAGGGACTCAGCCCCAGCATTTT.

Comment on this clonotype: Given a much more abundant clone one base away, this may be a read error. The chain links TRBV6-2 or TRBV6-3 to TRBJ2-1, with TRBD1 matching over 7 bases. CDR1 and CDR2 (germline): MNHEY, SVGEGT. The CDR3 covers 16 residues. The CDR3 reads CASSYKGAPPYSEQFF. The DNA of the CDR3 is TGTGCCAGCAGTTACAAGGGGGCCCCCCCCTACAGTGAGCAGTTCTTC.

This chain uses TRBV20-1 with TRBJ2-1, with 7 bases lining up with TRBD2. J was trimmed by 9 bases and V by 4 bases; bases with no gene match: 3. Germline loops: CDR1 DFQATT, CDR2 SNEGSKA (reference sequence). The CDR3 totals 11 residues. DNA of the CDR3: TGCAGTGCTATAGCGGGCCTTGAGCAGTTCTTC. This gives the protein CSAIAGLEQFF.

This clonotype was seen many times. The rearrangement joins TRBV27 to TRBJ1-2; 11 nucleotides match TRBD1. Trimming took 2 bases from V and 3 from J; bases not matched to a gene: 5. Germline V gene sequence: CDR1 MNHEY, CDR2 SMNVEV (reference sequence). This CDR3 is built from 16 residues. The CDR3 DNA reads as TGTGCCAGCAGTTTACAAGGACAGGGGGCTCACTATGGCTACACCTTC. The encoded protein is CASSLQGQGAHYGYTF.

This sequence joins TRBV2 and TRBJ2-3; a possible D gene is TRBD2 (5 bases). Between the trimmed V and J ends, which lost 5 bases and 4 bases, there was a span of 13 bases. Germline V CDR1 and CDR2: SNHLY, FYNNEI. There are 14 residues in the CDR3. CDR3 protein: CASSFLAGADTQYF. DNA of the CDR3: TGTGCCAGCAGTTTCCTAGCTGGGGCAGATACGCAGTATTTT.

This clonotype was recorded at least ten times. J is TRBJ1-5 and V is TRBV7-9; D remains unclear. Germline CDR1 and CDR2: SEHNR and FQNEAQ (reference sequence). The CDR3 extends over 15 amino acids. V lost 5 bases and J 2 bases, leaving 13 bases between the germline ends. The CDR3 sequence: CASSAAGMGNQPQHF. In DNA form, the CDR3 reads TGTGCCAGCAGCGCCGCGGGGATGGGCAATCAGCCCCAGCATTTT.

This clonotype has ten or more counts. The chain couples TRBV12-3 or TRBV12-4 to TRBJ1-5; D is possibly TRBD1 (5 bases). This CDR3 is 13 amino acids long. V was cut by 3 bases and J by 7 bases, with 10 bases left in between. The CDR3, as DNA: TGTGCCAGCAGTTTCCGGGGGGACCAGCCCCAGCATTTT. Translation gives CASSFRGDQPQHF.

This clonotype came up many times. The gene calls are TRBV2 and TRBJ2-7; no firm D call. The CDR3 runs 14 residues. With 7 bases removed from V and 2 bases from J, the gap between germline ends came to 15 bases. CDR1 is SNHLY, CDR2 FYNNEI, per germline. CDR3 in amino acids: CASNRPSGPYEQYF. CDR3 nucleotide sequence: TGTGCCAGCAATCGACCTTCCGGGCCCTACGAGCAGTACTTC.

This clonotype appeared a few times. The chain recombines TRBV6-5 with TRBJ1-3, with D possibly matching TRBD1 (5 bases). This CDR3 comprises 16 residues. V gave up 2 bases and J gave up 0 bases, with 11 bases separating them. Germline V lookup: CDR1 MNHEY, CDR2 SVGAGI. CDR3 nucleotides: TGTGCCAGCAGTTACCAAGCGACAGACTCTGGAAACACCATATATTTT. Its translation: CASSYQATDSGNTIYF.

In this sample, this clonotype turned up many times. The chain combines TRBV29-1 with TRBJ2-1; 9 nucleotides align to TRBD1. CDR1 SQVTM and CDR2 ANQGSEA come from the germline V gene. Losses at the gene ends were 4 bases for V and 10 bases for J; bases not matched to a gene: 8. The CDR3 runs 13 residues. The CDR3 DNA reads as TGCAGCGTTGTGCGGGACAGGGCTCCCGAGCAGTTCTTC. Its protein is CSVVRDRAPEQFF.

The genes are TRBV11-3 and TRBJ2-3; 12 bases line up with TRBD2. With V trimmed by 1 base and J by 3 bases, 14 bases remained unmatched. The CDR3 extends over 20 amino acids. Per the germline V gene, CDR1 is SGHNT and CDR2 is YENEEA. DNA for the CDR3: TGTGCCAGCAGCTTAGGGTCGGGGGGTCTAGCGGGAGGGTCGACAGATACGCAGTATTTT. This translates into CASSLGSGGLAGGSTDTQYF.